This T cell receptor (beta chain) was found in a study of CD8 T cells in Susac syndrome. On the study more broadly: Within the group of sequenced Susac syndrome patients, roughly six had active disease and eight were in remission. At the time their blood was drawn, patients with Susac syndrome were either therapy-naive, on corticosteroids (with some of them also receiving intravenous immunoglobulin), or on intravenous immunoglobulin alone. General observations from the study: Several Susac-specific public clones appeared in CD8+ TEMRA repertoires, and around 16 in total CD8+ repertoires.

The CDR3 runs to 14 residues. CDR1 and CDR2 from the germline V gene are DFQATT and SNEGSKA (reference sequence). Trimming cost V 6 bases and J 2 bases, with 13 bases left between them. The study sequenced TCR beta in blood CD8+ and CD4+ T cells. Reverse transcription of 0.5 to 1 ug RNA was performed with random hexamers. TCRdb redid the calling of the immunoSEQ multiplex PCR reads with MiXCR, one entry per CDR3 protein. Of tens of thousands of distinct CDR3 sequences in the sample, 96% were seen once. Concerning this clonotype: What it binds is not known.

What was sequenced was CD8+ T cells from PBMCs. This clonotype was sampled from a human donor with Susac syndrome. The chain couples TRBV20-1 to TRBJ2-2; D is possibly TRBD2 (6 bases). The DNA for the CDR3 is TGCAGTGCCGCGGGGCCTGTTAACACCGGGGAGCTGTTTTTT. Translating it yields CSAAGPVNTGELFF.